Listed below are T cell receptor beta chains from one sample, sequenced in a study of T-cell memory formation after mild COVID-19. TCRdb ran MiXCR on the 5' RACE reads and lists one entry per CDR3 protein. The sample yields 500,000 to 600,000 distinct CDR3 sequences, around 17% seen once. Sample: PBMCs or a T cell subset sorted from them (not recorded which). All receptors derive from an adult woman who had mild COVID-19 (a few samples of this study predate the infection). Cell type and time point are not known. CDR3s include the opening cysteine and the closing phenylalanine or tryptophan. Each record gives: clone size, J gene, V gene, D gene, CDR3 DNA, CDR3 protein. A D gene is named only where the DNA matches it firmly. Clone size is shown for a subset of rows, as once, few, many or a class of expanded clone.

few | TRBJ2-5 | TRBV7-2 | . | TGTGCCAGCAGCTTATACGGGAGAGGAGAGACCCAGTACTTC | CASSLYGRGETQYF
. | TRBJ2-7 | TRBV6-5 | . | TGTGCCAGCAGTTCCATAGGCCCAGGGGCCCCCTACGAGCAGTACTTC | CASSSIGPGAPYEQYF
. | TRBJ2-2 | TRBV2 | . | TGTGCCCAGAATCGAGGTAGCCTAAAACTGGGCCCCGGGGAGCTGTTTTTT | CAQNRGSLKLGPGELFF
. | TRBJ2-4 | TRBV7-9 | TRBD1 | TGTGCCAGCAGCTTTTCAGCCCTGACAGGGAGAGGGCTGGAGGCCAAAAACATTCAGTACTTC | CASSFSALTGRGLEAKNIQYF
. | TRBJ1-1 | TRBV27 | TRBD1 | TGTGCCAGCAGTCCCACCGGACAGGGTCGGTTGGCTTTCTTT | CASSPTGQGRLAFF
few | TRBJ2-3 | TRBV20-1 | . | TGCAGTGCTAGAGATTGGGCTAAAGCAACCTCAGATACGCAGTATTTT | CSARDWAKATSDTQYF
. | TRBJ1-3 | TRBV12-3/TRBV12-4 | . | TGTGCCAGCAGTTTATCTCGTTTCGTGCGGGGTTCTGGAAACACCATATATTTT | CASSLSRFVRGSGNTIYF
. | TRBJ2-3 | TRBV6-4 | . | TGTGCCAGCAGTATGACTAGTGCTAGCACAGATACGCAGTATTTT | CASSMTSASTDTQYF
few | TRBJ1-5 | TRBV18 | . | TGTGCCAGCTCACTCCTCCAAGATCGGCAGCCCCAGCATTTT | CASSLLQDRQPQHF
few | TRBJ2-5 | TRBV20-1 | . | TGCAGTGCTAGAGATACCGCGGACCAAGAGACCCAGTACTTC | CSARDTADQETQYF
few | TRBJ2-1 | TRBV20-1 | TRBD2 | TGCAGTGCCCCAGGACTAGCGGGAGCCAATGAGCAGTTCTTC | CSAPGLAGANEQFF
. | TRBJ2-7 | TRBV10-3 | TRBD1 | TGTGCCATCAGTGCTCCACCCGGGCCAGGACAGGGAACCTACGAGCAGTACTTC | CAISAPPGPGQGTYEQYF
few | TRBJ2-7 | TRBV5-1 | TRBD2 | TGCGCCAGCCGGGGGGGCGTCGAGCAGTACTTC | CASRGGVEQYF
. | TRBJ2-2 | TRBV7-8 | TRBD2 | TGTGCCAGCAGCTTAACGGGACTAGCGGGAGAGGGCGGCACCGGGGAGCTGTTTTTT | CASSLTGLAGEGGTGELFF
. | TRBJ1-6 | TRBV27 | . | TGTGCCAGCAGTTTACTCCCTCAGGCCTATAATTCACCCCTCCACTTT | CASSLLPQAYNSPLHF
. | TRBJ1-1 | TRBV29-1 | . | TGCAGCGACCTCGAAGGGGGAGGCCCCCAAGCTTTCTTT | CSDLEGGGPQAFF
few | TRBJ2-7 | TRBV25-1 | TRBD1 | TGTGCCAGCAGTGAGGCCGGGACAGGGGATAAGGAGCAGTACTTC | CASSEAGTGDKEQYF